The present TCR beta chain was sequenced within a study of blood T cell repertoires in COVID-19. Study-wide context: COVID-19 samples, acute and convalescent, were from the United States, Italy and Spain. Nucleic acid was either cDNA or gDNA, and it came from T cells, B-cell-depleted T cells, or PBMCs.

The CDR3 runs to 14 residues. Trimming pared 4 bases from V and 1 base from J, leaving 11 bases between. From germline, CDR1 is SGHNT and CDR2 YYREEE (reference sequence). The count of this clone is one. Per the authors' pipeline: Estimation of nucleated cell counts relied on the amplification of reference gene primers. Generated by immunoSEQ multiplex PCR, the TCRdb table keeps only in-frame clones and is missing some. V, J and clone size were drawn from that table, and D and trimming were deduced from the DNA. The sample lists approximately 99,000 clones, about 86% occurring once. The chain has TRBV5-4 and TRBJ1-2; possible D gene TRBD1, 6 bases. Sequences were obtained from peripheral blood. This TCR was recovered from an older woman in a cohort sampled during active or convalescent COVID-19. In DNA form, the CDR3 reads TGTGCCAGCAGCAGGGGGGGGATTAACTATGGCTACACCTTC. Translating gives CASSRGGINYGYTF.